Listed below are T cell receptor beta chains from one sample, sequenced in a study of blood T cells in healthy people across ages. TCRdb independently ran MiXCR on the 5' RACE reads; one entry per CDR3 protein. The sample yields 650,000 to 950,000 distinct CDR3 sequences, more than 40% seen once. The specimen sequenced was blood. Source of these receptors: a man in his sixties in good health. The CDR3 runs from the conserved cysteine through the conserved F or W. A D gene is named only where the DNA matches it firmly. The size of a clone is reported for some rows only, either as once, few or many, or as a class for expanded clones.

d_call: -
v_call: TRBV4-3
j_call: TRBJ1-1
clone_size: many
cdr3_nt: TGCGCCAGCAGCCAAGATCGACTTAGGAACACTGAAGCTTTCTTT
cdr3_aa: CASSQDRLRNTEAFF

d_call: TRBD1
v_call: TRBV5-1
j_call: TRBJ2-1
clone_size: -
cdr3_nt: TGCGCCAGCAGATTTCCGGGACAGTACAATGAGCAGTTCTTC
cdr3_aa: CASRFPGQYNEQFF

d_call: TRBD1
v_call: TRBV6-2/TRBV6-3
j_call: TRBJ1-5
clone_size: -
cdr3_nt: TGTGCCAGCAGTGACAGGGCCAATCAGCCCCAGCATTTT
cdr3_aa: CASSDRANQPQHF

d_call: -
v_call: TRBV20-1
j_call: TRBJ2-3
clone_size: -
cdr3_nt: TGCAGTGCTTACCAGGCGCGGATGTCTGCCACAGATACGCAGTATTTT
cdr3_aa: CSAYQARMSATDTQYF

d_call: -
v_call: TRBV5-1
j_call: TRBJ2-5
clone_size: -
cdr3_nt: TGCGCCAGCAGCTTGGGCCCCAGTTCGGGGGAGCAGTACTTC
cdr3_aa: CASSLGPSSGEQYF

d_call: -
v_call: TRBV7-2
j_call: TRBJ2-4
clone_size: few
cdr3_nt: TGTGCCAGCAGCTTTGAGGGCCAAATAGCCAAAAACATTCAGTACTTC
cdr3_aa: CASSFEGQIAKNIQYF

d_call: -
v_call: TRBV28
j_call: TRBJ1-2
clone_size: few
cdr3_nt: TGTGCCAGCAATGAGAGAGGGAACTATGGCTACACCTTC
cdr3_aa: CASNERGNYGYTF

d_call: -
v_call: TRBV3-1
j_call: TRBJ2-1
clone_size: -
cdr3_nt: TGTGCCAGCAGTCCCGGAGGGGTCTACAAGGAGCAGTTCTTC
cdr3_aa: CASSPGGVYKEQFF

d_call: TRBD1
v_call: TRBV7-3
j_call: TRBJ2-7
clone_size: few
cdr3_nt: TGTGCCAGCAGCCGACAGGGGGCTGGCGAGCAGTACTTC
cdr3_aa: CASSRQGAGEQYF

d_call: TRBD2
v_call: TRBV12-3/TRBV12-4
j_call: TRBJ2-3
clone_size: -
cdr3_nt: TGTGCCAGCAGTTCAGAGCGGGGGGGCCTAAGGACAGATACGCAGTATTTT
cdr3_aa: CASSSERGGLRTDTQYF

d_call: -
v_call: TRBV7-9
j_call: TRBJ1-4
clone_size: -
cdr3_nt: TGTGCCAGCAGCCTCGGGTTGGCAACTAATGAAAAACTGTTTTTT
cdr3_aa: CASSLGLATNEKLFF

d_call: TRBD2
v_call: TRBV5-5
j_call: TRBJ2-7
clone_size: -
cdr3_nt: TGTGCCAGCAGCTTCAGCGGGGGCATCAACTACGAGCAGTACTTC
cdr3_aa: CASSFSGGINYEQYF

d_call: TRBD1
v_call: TRBV7-2
j_call: TRBJ1-1
clone_size: -
cdr3_nt: TGTGCCAGCAGCTTAGGTATCGGGACAGGGCGGAACACTGAAGCTTTCTTT
cdr3_aa: CASSLGIGTGRNTEAFF

d_call: -
v_call: TRBV7-2
j_call: TRBJ2-1
clone_size: -
cdr3_nt: TGTGCCAGTAGCACACAGCCCCACACCTACAATGAGCGGTTCTTC
cdr3_aa: CASSTQPHTYNERFF

d_call: -
v_call: TRBV19
j_call: TRBJ2-6
clone_size: -
cdr3_nt: TGTGCCAGTAGCTCGCCGACTCGGGCAGGTGGGGCCAACGTCCTGACTTTC
cdr3_aa: CASSSPTRAGGANVLTF

d_call: -
v_call: TRBV27
j_call: TRBJ2-7
clone_size: few
cdr3_nt: TGTGCCAGCAGTCCTCGGTTTGGCGGGTCCTACGAGCAGTACTTC
cdr3_aa: CASSPRFGGSYEQYF

d_call: -
v_call: TRBV4-3
j_call: TRBJ1-2
clone_size: few
cdr3_nt: TGCGCCAGCAGCCAAGATCGGTTCTCTACGGTCGACTATGGCTACACCTTC
cdr3_aa: CASSQDRFSTVDYGYTF

d_call: -
v_call: TRBV6-2/TRBV6-3
j_call: TRBJ2-3
clone_size: -
cdr3_nt: TGTGCCAGCAGGTACTTGACCAGCACAGATACGCAGTATTTT
cdr3_aa: CASRYLTSTDTQYF

d_call: TRBD1
v_call: TRBV29-1
j_call: TRBJ2-2
clone_size: -
cdr3_nt: TGCAGCGTAGGCAGGGGGTTCACCGGGGAGCTGTTTTTT
cdr3_aa: CSVGRGFTGELFF

d_call: -
v_call: TRBV29-1
j_call: TRBJ1-2
clone_size: -
cdr3_nt: TGCAGCGTTGATCCCGAGCAACCGATCCGTGGCTACACCTTC
cdr3_aa: CSVDPEQPIRGYTF

d_call: -
v_call: TRBV5-1
j_call: TRBJ1-1
clone_size: -
cdr3_nt: TGCACCAGCGGCTTGGCCAACCCGAACACTGAAGCTTTCTTT
cdr3_aa: CTSGLANPNTEAFF

d_call: -
v_call: TRBV27
j_call: TRBJ1-2
clone_size: few
cdr3_nt: TGTGCCAGCACACCCTGGCCAGGGGCGAACTATGGCTACACCTTC
cdr3_aa: CASTPWPGANYGYTF

d_call: -
v_call: TRBV9
j_call: TRBJ1-5
clone_size: -
cdr3_nt: TGTGCCAGCAGCGTTGGGCCAGCCTCCAATCAGCCCCAGCATTTT
cdr3_aa: CASSVGPASNQPQHF

d_call: -
v_call: TRBV20-1
j_call: TRBJ2-1
clone_size: -
cdr3_nt: TGCAGTGCTAGTATTTCAGGAAGCTCCTACAATGAGCAGTTCTTC
cdr3_aa: CSASISGSSYNEQFF

d_call: TRBD1
v_call: TRBV5-5
j_call: TRBJ2-7
clone_size: -
cdr3_nt: TGTGCCAGCAGCTTCCGATCCGGGACAGGGGGGATTTTGTACGAGCAGTACTTC
cdr3_aa: CASSFRSGTGGILYEQYF

d_call: -
v_call: TRBV10-3
j_call: TRBJ2-4
clone_size: few
cdr3_nt: TGTGCCATCAGTGAAGTCGAGGGGGGGCCAAAGGACATTCAGTACTTC
cdr3_aa: CAISEVEGGPKDIQYF

d_call: -
v_call: TRBV7-2
j_call: TRBJ2-1
clone_size: -
cdr3_nt: TGTGCCAGCAGGGCGGGTTTCGGAGAGACCCAGTTCTTC
cdr3_aa: CASRAGFGETQFF

d_call: TRBD1
v_call: TRBV6-6
j_call: TRBJ2-1
clone_size: few
cdr3_nt: TGTGCCAGCAGTCAAGAGACAGGGGGCGGAAATGAGCAGTTCTTC
cdr3_aa: CASSQETGGGNEQFF

d_call: -
v_call: TRBV6-2/TRBV6-3
j_call: TRBJ1-2
clone_size: few
cdr3_nt: TGTGCCAGCAGTCAATCCGGGACAACTCGAATTAACTATGGCTACACCTTC
cdr3_aa: CASSQSGTTRINYGYTF

d_call: -
v_call: TRBV20-1
j_call: TRBJ2-2
clone_size: -
cdr3_nt: TGCAGTGCTAGAGATTTGGTATCGGGGCTGATGACCGGGGAGCTGTTTTTT
cdr3_aa: CSARDLVSGLMTGELFF

d_call: -
v_call: TRBV20-1
j_call: TRBJ1-5
clone_size: -
cdr3_nt: TGCAGTGCTAGAGGTCAGATTAATCAGCCCCAGCATTTT
cdr3_aa: CSARGQINQPQHF

d_call: TRBD1
v_call: TRBV10-3
j_call: TRBJ1-1
clone_size: -
cdr3_nt: TGTGCCATCAGTGCCCAGGGACAGGGGGCGGGTGAAGCTTTCTTT
cdr3_aa: CAISAQGQGAGEAFF

d_call: -
v_call: TRBV5-4
j_call: TRBJ1-6
clone_size: -
cdr3_nt: TGTGCCAGCAGCCTCGAATACGTCAGTTCACCCCTCCACTTT
cdr3_aa: CASSLEYVSSPLHF

d_call: -
v_call: TRBV4-1
j_call: TRBJ2-5
clone_size: -
cdr3_nt: TGCGCCAGCAGCCCCCAGGGTGGGCGGGTGAGGGAGACCCAGTACTTC
cdr3_aa: CASSPQGGRVRETQYF

d_call: -
v_call: TRBV5-1
j_call: TRBJ1-2
clone_size: -
cdr3_nt: TGCGCCAGCAGCTTGGGGGATCCCTCTAACTACGGCTACACCTTC
cdr3_aa: CASSLGDPSNYGYTF

d_call: TRBD2
v_call: TRBV12-3/TRBV12-4
j_call: TRBJ2-3
clone_size: few
cdr3_nt: TGTGCCAGCAGTTTCGGGGGGGGAGGAGATACGCAGTATTTT
cdr3_aa: CASSFGGGGDTQYF

d_call: -
v_call: TRBV5-1
j_call: TRBJ2-2
clone_size: -
cdr3_nt: TGCGCCAGCAGCTTGCTTCGGGACGGGAACACCGGGGAGCTGTTTTTT
cdr3_aa: CASSLLRDGNTGELFF

d_call: TRBD1
v_call: TRBV5-1
j_call: TRBJ2-7
clone_size: -
cdr3_nt: TGCGCCAGCAGCTTGACAGGGGCGCATCGTCGGGACTACGAGCAGTACTTC
cdr3_aa: CASSLTGAHRRDYEQYF

d_call: TRBD2
v_call: TRBV24-1
j_call: TRBJ2-5
clone_size: -
cdr3_nt: TGTGCCACCAGTGATCCCCGGACTAGTGGAGAGGCGCAGTATTTC
cdr3_aa: CATSDPRTSGEAQYF

d_call: -
v_call: TRBV12-3/TRBV12-4
j_call: TRBJ1-1
clone_size: -
cdr3_nt: TGTGCCAGCAGTTTCTCGGGTCTCCGGGCTGAAGCTTTCTTT
cdr3_aa: CASSFSGLRAEAFF

d_call: -
v_call: TRBV6-5
j_call: TRBJ2-5
clone_size: -
cdr3_nt: TGTGCCAGCAGTTACTCGAATTCCAGGCAAGAGACCCAGTACTTC
cdr3_aa: CASSYSNSRQETQYF

d_call: -
v_call: TRBV30
j_call: TRBJ2-5
clone_size: -
cdr3_nt: TGTGCCCGGAGTGGCGGCGGTGAGACCCAGTACTTC
cdr3_aa: CARSGGGETQYF

d_call: TRBD1
v_call: TRBV14
j_call: TRBJ1-6
clone_size: -
cdr3_nt: TGTGCCAGCAGCCTAGGACAGGGGATTGGGTCACCCCTCCACTTT
cdr3_aa: CASSLGQGIGSPLHF

d_call: -
v_call: TRBV12-3/TRBV12-4
j_call: TRBJ1-4
clone_size: -
cdr3_nt: TGTGCCAGCAGCTTAGATGGGTCAACTAATAAAAAACTGTTTTTT
cdr3_aa: CASSLDGSTNKKLFF